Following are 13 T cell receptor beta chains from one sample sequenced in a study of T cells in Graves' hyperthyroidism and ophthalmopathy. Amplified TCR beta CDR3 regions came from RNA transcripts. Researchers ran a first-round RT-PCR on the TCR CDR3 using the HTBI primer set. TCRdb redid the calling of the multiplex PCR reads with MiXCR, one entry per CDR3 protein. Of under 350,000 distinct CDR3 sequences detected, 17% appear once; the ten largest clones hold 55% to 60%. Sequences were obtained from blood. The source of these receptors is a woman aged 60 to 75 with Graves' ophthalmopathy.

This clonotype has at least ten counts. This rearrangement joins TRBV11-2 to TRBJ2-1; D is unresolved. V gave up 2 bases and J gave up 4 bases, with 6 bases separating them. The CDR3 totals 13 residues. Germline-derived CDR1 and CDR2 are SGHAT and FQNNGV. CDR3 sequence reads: CASSLYQYNEQFF. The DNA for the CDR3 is TGTGCCAGCAGCTTATACCAGTACAATGAGCAGTTCTTC. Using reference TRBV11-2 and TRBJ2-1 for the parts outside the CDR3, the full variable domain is EAGVAQSPRYKIIEKRQSVAFWCNPISGHATLYWYQQILGQGPKLLIQFQNNGVVDDSQLPKDRFSAERLKGVDSTLKIQPAKLEDSAVYLCASSLYQYNEQFFGPGTRLTVL.

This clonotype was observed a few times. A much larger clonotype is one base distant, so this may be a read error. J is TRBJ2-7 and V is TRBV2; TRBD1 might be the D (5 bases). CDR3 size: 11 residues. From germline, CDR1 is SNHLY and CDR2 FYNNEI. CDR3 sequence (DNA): TGTGCCGGCAGGGCCGTGGTTGAGCAGTACTTC. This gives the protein CAGRAVVEQYF.

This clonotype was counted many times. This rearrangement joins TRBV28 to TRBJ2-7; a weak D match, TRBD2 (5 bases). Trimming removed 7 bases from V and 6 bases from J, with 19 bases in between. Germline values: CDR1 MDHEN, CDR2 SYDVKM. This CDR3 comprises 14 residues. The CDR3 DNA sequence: TGTGCCAGCAACGTACTTCGGGAAACCACCGAGCAGTACTTC. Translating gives CASNVLRETTEQYF.

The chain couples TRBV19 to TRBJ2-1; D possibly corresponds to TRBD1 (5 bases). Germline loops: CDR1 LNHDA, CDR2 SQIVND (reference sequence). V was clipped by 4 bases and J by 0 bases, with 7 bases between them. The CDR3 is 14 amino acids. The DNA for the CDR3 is TGTGCCAGTAGTACAGGGTACTCCTACAATGAGCAGTTCTTC. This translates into CASSTGYSYNEQFF.

CDR3 amino acids: CAWGTVGDNQPQHF. Written as DNA, the CDR3 is TGTGCCTGGGGGACAGTTGGGGACAATCAGCCCCAGCATTTT. This chain uses TRBV30 with TRBJ1-5; 7 nucleotides match TRBD1. The V and J ends lost 5 bases and 3 bases, in that order; junction bases with no gene match: 7. Germline CDR1 GTSNPN, CDR2 SVGIG (reference sequence). The CDR3 consists of 14 residues.

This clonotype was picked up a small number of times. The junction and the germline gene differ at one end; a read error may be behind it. The CDR3 DNA reads TGTACCAGCAGTGGGATCGACAGACCTGAGCAGTTCTTC. It encodes CTSSGIDRPEQFF. The gene calls are TRBV6-1 and TRBJ2-1; a possible D gene is TRBD1 (5 bases). This CDR3 is built from 13 residues. Germline V gene sequence: CDR1 MNHNS, CDR2 SASEGT.

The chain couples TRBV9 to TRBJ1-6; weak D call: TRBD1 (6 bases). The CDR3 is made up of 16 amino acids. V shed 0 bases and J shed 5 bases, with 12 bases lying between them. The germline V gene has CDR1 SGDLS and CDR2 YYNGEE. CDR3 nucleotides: TGTGCCAGCAGCGTAGCCCTAGGGGGAAATAATTCACCCCTCCACTTT. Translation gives CASSVALGGNNSPLHF. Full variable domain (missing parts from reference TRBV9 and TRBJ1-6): DSGVTQTPKHLITATGQRVTLRCSPRSGDLSVYWYQQSLDQGLQFLIQYYNGEERAKGNILERFSAQQFPDLHSELNLSSLELGDSALYFCASSVALGGNNSPLHFGNGTRLTVT.

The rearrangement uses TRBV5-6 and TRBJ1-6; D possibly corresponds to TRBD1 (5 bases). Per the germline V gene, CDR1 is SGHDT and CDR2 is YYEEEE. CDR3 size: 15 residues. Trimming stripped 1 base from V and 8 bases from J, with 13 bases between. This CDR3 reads CASSLTAGLYSPLHF. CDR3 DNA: TGTGCCAGCAGCTTGACCGCAGGGCTATATTCACCCCTCCACTTT.

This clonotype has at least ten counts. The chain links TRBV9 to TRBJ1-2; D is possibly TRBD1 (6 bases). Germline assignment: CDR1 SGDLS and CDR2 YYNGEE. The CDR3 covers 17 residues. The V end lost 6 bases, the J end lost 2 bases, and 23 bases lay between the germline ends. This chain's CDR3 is CASTGGAGTSSNYGYTF. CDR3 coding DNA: TGTGCCAGCACCGGGGGGGCCGGGACCTCGAGCAACTATGGCTACACCTTC.

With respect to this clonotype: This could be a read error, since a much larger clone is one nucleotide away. The CDR3 DNA reads as TGTGCCAGCAGCTATATGGGCAGGGGATCCTACAATGAGCAGTTCTTC. Its translation: CASSYMGRGSYNEQFF. This chain connects TRBV7-2 to TRBJ2-1; D is possibly TRBD1 (6 bases). The CDR3 is 16 residues long. The ends were cut back, 4 bases at V and 1 base at J, with 14 bases in the middle. Germline CDR1 SGHTA, CDR2 FQGNSA.

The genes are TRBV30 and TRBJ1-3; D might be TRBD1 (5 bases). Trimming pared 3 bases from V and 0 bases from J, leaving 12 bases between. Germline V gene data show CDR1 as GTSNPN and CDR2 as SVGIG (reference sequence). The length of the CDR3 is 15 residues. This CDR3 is CAWSRKGFSGNTIYF. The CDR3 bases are TGTGCCTGGAGCCGAAAGGGGTTCTCTGGAAACACCATATATTTT.

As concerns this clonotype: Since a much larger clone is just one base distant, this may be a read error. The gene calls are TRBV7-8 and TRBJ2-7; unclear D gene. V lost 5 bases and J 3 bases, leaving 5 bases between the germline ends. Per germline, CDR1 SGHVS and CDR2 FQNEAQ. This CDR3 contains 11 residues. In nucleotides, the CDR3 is TGTGCCAGCAGCGGGAACTACGAGCAGTACTTC. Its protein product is CASSGNYEQYF. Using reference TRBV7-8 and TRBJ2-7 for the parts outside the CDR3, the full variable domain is GAGVSQSPRYKVAKRGQDVALRCDPISGHVSLFWYQQALGQGPEFLTYFQNEAQLDKSGLPSDRFFAERPEGSVSTLKIQRTQQEDSAVYLCASSGNYEQYFGPGTRLTVT.

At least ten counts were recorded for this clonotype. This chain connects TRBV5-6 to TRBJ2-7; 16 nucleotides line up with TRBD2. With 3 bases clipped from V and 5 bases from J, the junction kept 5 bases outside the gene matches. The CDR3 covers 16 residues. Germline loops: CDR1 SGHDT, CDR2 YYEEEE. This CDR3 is CASSSGLAGGPDEQYF. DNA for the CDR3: TGTGCCAGCAGCTCGGGACTAGCGGGAGGGCCAGACGAGCAGTACTTC.